The 19 T cell receptor beta chains given below trace back to one sample, sequenced in a study of T cells in localized non-small cell lung cancer (TCRdb year 2020). The library was obtained by the immunoSEQ multiplex PCR assay. TCRdb obtained this table from immuneACCESS and retained in-frame rearrangements with V and J assigned. These tables miss some clones; where compared with another copy, unresolved V genes account for less than half of the shortfall, and the remainder is unexplained. Present in this sample are about 64,000 clones, 81% of which were seen just once. About 4.5% of the sample lies in the top ten. The specimen comprised PBMCs, sampled before any cancer treatment. The receptors here all came from a man between 35 and 75 years old with stage II lung adenocarcinoma.

The V gene is TRBV6-1, the J gene TRBJ2-7; D tentatively fits TRBD1 or TRBD2 (6 bases each). Germline CDR1 MNHNS, CDR2 SASEGT. The CDR3 covers 12 residues. V was shortened by 1 base and J by 6 bases, with 7 bases between the two germline ends. The CDR3 coding sequence is TGTGCCAGCAGTGAAGGGGGGGCCGAGCAGTACTTC. Protein product: CASSEGGAEQYF.

This chain uses TRBV5-1 with TRBJ2-7, with 7 bases matching TRBD1. Germline V gives CDR1 SGHRS, CDR2 YFSETQ. The CDR3 runs 14 residues. With 2 bases clipped from V and 3 bases from J, the junction kept 5 bases outside the gene matches. The CDR3 is CASSLDRVGYEQYF. The CDR3 region has the DNA TGCGCCAGCAGCTTAGACAGGGTGGGCTACGAGCAGTACTTC.

A few counts support this clone. The gene calls are TRBV29-1 and TRBJ2-5; D remains unclear. The germline V gene has CDR1 SQVTM and CDR2 ANQGSEA. This CDR3 comprises 10 residues. V shed 2 bases and J shed 4 bases, with 2 bases lying between them. The CDR3 bases are TGCAGCGTTGAAACAGAGACCCAGTACTTC. This translates into CSVETETQYF.

The chain couples TRBV19 to TRBJ2-1, with 14 bases fitting TRBD2. This CDR3 is built from 16 residues. The V and J ends lost 6 bases and 8 bases, in that order; junction bases with no gene match: 9. Germline V lookup: CDR1 LNHDA, CDR2 SQIVND (reference sequence). The CDR3 DNA is TGTGCCAGTAGACTTAAAGGACTAGCGGGAGGCTATGAGCAGTTCTTC. It translates to CASRLKGLAGGYEQFF.

The chain uses TRBV7-9 and TRBJ1-3; 7 nucleotides agree with TRBD1. The germline V gene encodes CDR1 SEHNR and CDR2 FQNEAQ (reference sequence). There are 14 residues in the CDR3. J gave up 2 bases and V 2 bases, and 0 bases lay outside the gene matches. The CDR3 sequence: CASSLQGAGNTIYF. In DNA form, the CDR3 reads TGTGCCAGCAGCTTACAGGGGGCTGGAAACACCATATATTTT. Full variable domain (missing parts from reference TRBV7-9 and TRBJ1-3): DTGVSQNPRHKITKRGQNVTFRCDPISEHNRLYWYRQTLGQGPEFLTYFQNEAQLEKSRLLSDRFSAERPKGSFSTLEIQRTEQGDSAMYLCASSLQGAGNTIYFGEGSWLTVV.

The genes are TRBV7-3 and TRBJ2-1; 8 bases match TRBD2. The junction had 7 bases not matched to a gene; V was cut back by 0 bases and J by 9 bases. The germline CDR1 and CDR2 sequences are SGHTA and FQGTGA. The CDR3 has 15 residues. As DNA, the CDR3 is TGTGCCAGCAGCTTAACGTCGGGAGGGCGCGGTGAGCAGTTCTTC. Protein: CASSLTSGGRGEQFF. The whole variable domain, filled in from reference TRBV7-3 and TRBJ2-1, reads GAGVSQTPSNKVTEKGKYVELRCDPISGHTALYWYRQSLGQGPEFLIYFQGTGAADDSGLPNDRFFAVRPEGSVSTLKIQRTERGDSAVYLCASSLTSGGRGEQFFGPGTRLTVL.

The chain joins TRBV28 to TRBJ2-4; D is perhaps TRBD2 (5 bases). V dropped 5 bases and J dropped 0 bases, with 14 bases sitting between them. The CDR3 loop spans 16 amino acids. Germline V gives CDR1 MDHEN, CDR2 SYDVKM. The CDR3 sequence: CASSVPGELAKNIQYF. The CDR3 DNA sequence: TGTGCCAGCAGTGTCCCCGGGGAGCTAGCCAAAAACATTCAGTACTTC.

The chain carries TRBV4-1 and TRBJ2-7, with 12 bases fitting TRBD2. V was pared by 5 bases and J by 3 bases, with 8 bases of the junction left unmatched. The CDR3 loop spans 16 amino acids. CDR1 is MGHRA and CDR2 is YSYEKL in the germline V gene. CDR3 protein: CASSNPSGRGIYEQYF. The DNA for the CDR3 is TGCGCCAGCAGCAATCCTAGCGGGAGGGGAATCTACGAGCAGTACTTC.

This rearrangement joins TRBV11-2 to TRBJ2-2, with 8 bases fitting TRBD2. With V trimmed by 6 bases and J by 4 bases, 4 bases remained unmatched. CDR1 and CDR2 from the germline V gene are SGHAT and FQNNGV. The CDR3 is 14 amino acids. The CDR3 reads CASSLGRVTGELFF. The CDR3 DNA reads TGTGCCAGCAGTCTCGGGAGGGTCACCGGGGAGCTGTTTTTT.

In DNA, the CDR3 is TGTGCCAGCAGCTTAATCGGAGGTAGCTCCTACGAGCAGTACTTC. Its translation: CASSLIGGSSYEQYF. The chain recombines TRBV7-6 with TRBJ2-7; possibly TRBD2 for D (5 bases). The CDR3 runs 15 residues. V was trimmed by 2 bases and J by 0 bases, leaving 11 bases between them. From germline, CDR1 is SGHVS and CDR2 FNYEAQ.

V usage is TRBV5-6 and J usage is TRBJ2-1; D is unclear. There are 11 residues in the CDR3. Between the trimmed V and J ends, which lost 2 bases and 11 bases, there was a span of 8 bases. The germline CDR1 and CDR2 sequences are SGHDT and YYEEEE. DNA for the CDR3: TGTGCCAGCAGCTTACAAATTCAGCAGTTCTTC. Translating it yields CASSLQIQQFF.

This chain connects TRBV6-5 to TRBJ2-7; the D is unclear. V lost 8 bases, J lost 1 base, and 12 bases lay in between. Germline CDR1 reads MNHEY; CDR2 reads SVGAGI. The CDR3 runs to 13 residues. In nucleotides, the CDR3 is TGTGCCAGCGTTGGGCAGGAGTCCTACGAGCAGTACTTC. As protein: CASVGQESYEQYF.

In this sample, this clone turned up a few times. This sequence joins TRBV30 and TRBJ1-1; a possible D gene is TRBD1 (5 bases). V dropped 0 bases and J dropped 2 bases, with 10 bases sitting between them. The CDR3 loop spans 14 amino acids. Germline assignment: CDR1 GTSNPN and CDR2 SVGIG (reference sequence). This chain's CDR3 is CAWSVTELNTEAFF. The CDR3 region has the DNA TGTGCCTGGAGTGTGACAGAGCTCAACACTGAAGCTTTCTTT. The whole variable domain, filled in from reference TRBV30 and TRBJ1-1, reads SQTIHQWPATLVQPVGSPLSLECTVEGTSNPNLYWYRQAAGRGLQLLFYSVGIGQISSEVPQNLSASRPQDRQFILSSKKLLLSDSGFYLCAWSVTELNTEAFFGQGTRLTVV.

This chain uses TRBV7-3 with TRBJ2-1, with 8 nucleotides matching TRBD2. J was trimmed by 6 bases and V by 5 bases; bases with no gene match: 6. CDR1 is SGHTA, CDR2 FQGTGA, per germline. This CDR3 comprises 14 residues. CDR3 DNA sequence: TGTGCCAGCAGCCCCCCGGGAGGGCGCAATGAGCAGTTCTTC. This encodes CASSPPGGRNEQFF.

V usage is TRBV9 and J usage is TRBJ1-2; D possibly corresponds to TRBD1 (5 bases). Germline V gene lookup returns CDR1 SGDLS and CDR2 YYNGEE. V shed 1 base and J shed 0 bases, with 13 bases lying between them. The CDR3 is 16 amino acids. CDR3 in amino acids: CASSVSERGTNYGYTF. The CDR3 DNA reads as TGTGCCAGCAGCGTATCGGAACGGGGGACTAACTATGGCTACACCTTC.

The V call is TRBV7-6, the J call TRBJ2-7; 7 bases match TRBD1. Germline V gives CDR1 SGHVS, CDR2 FNYEAQ. The CDR3 totals 16 residues. V dropped 5 bases and J dropped 7; count of bases not matched to a gene: 17. This CDR3 reads CASSASSQGKEGEQYF. For the CDR3, the DNA is TGTGCCAGCAGCGCTTCCTCACAGGGGAAAGAGGGTGAGCAGTACTTC. Full variable domain (rest looked up from reference TRBV7-6 and TRBJ2-7): GAGVSQSPRYKVTKRGQDVALRCDPISGHVSLYWYRQALGQGPEFLTYFNYEAQQDKSGLPNDRFSAERPEGSISTLTIQRTEQRDSAMYRCASSASSQGKEGEQYFGPGTRLTVT.

The CDR3 region is CASSITDRTSGELFF. The CDR3 DNA sequence: TGCGCCAGCAGCATTACGGACAGGACGAGCGGGGAGCTGTTTTTT. This sequence joins TRBV5-1 and TRBJ2-2; 7 nucleotides match TRBD1. This CDR3 has 15 amino acids. Unmatched junction bases numbered 10, after V lost 4 bases and J lost 7 bases. In germline, CDR1 is SGHRS, CDR2 YFSETQ.

This clone was seen just once. CDR3 sequence (DNA): TGTGCCAGCATCCAGAACACTGAAGCTTTCTTT. Translated: CASIQNTEAFF. V and J are TRBV6-5 and TRBJ1-1; D gene uncertain. Trimming took off 7 bases at V and 1 base at J, with 4 bases between the two ends. The CDR3 contains 11 residues. Germline V gene data show CDR1 as MNHEY and CDR2 as SVGAGI.

This clone was seen once. The rearrangement joins TRBV10-3 to TRBJ1-2, with D possibly being TRBD1 (6 bases). The CDR3 loop spans 13 amino acids. Per germline, CDR1 ENHRY and CDR2 SYGVKD. Trimming left V 8 bases short and J 4 bases short, with 14 bases between. The CDR3 loop reads CAIATGIGYGYTF. CDR3 sequence (DNA): TGTGCCATCGCCACAGGGATCGGCTATGGCTACACCTTC.